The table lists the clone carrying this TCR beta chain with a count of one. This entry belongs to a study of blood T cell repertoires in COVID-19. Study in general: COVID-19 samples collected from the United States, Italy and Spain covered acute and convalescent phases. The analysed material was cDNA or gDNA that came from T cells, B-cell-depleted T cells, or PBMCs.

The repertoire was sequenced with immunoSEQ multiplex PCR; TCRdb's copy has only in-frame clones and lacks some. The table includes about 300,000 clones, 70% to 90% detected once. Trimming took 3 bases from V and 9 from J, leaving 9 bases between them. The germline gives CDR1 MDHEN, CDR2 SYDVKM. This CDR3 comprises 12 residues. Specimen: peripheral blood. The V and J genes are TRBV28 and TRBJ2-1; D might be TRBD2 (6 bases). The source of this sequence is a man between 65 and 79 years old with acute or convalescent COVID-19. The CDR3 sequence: CASSFRGSEQFF. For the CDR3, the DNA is TGTGCCAGCAGTTTCCGGGGGAGTGAGCAGTTCTTC.